A single sample is the source of the 21 T cell receptor beta chains below, sequenced in a study of preoperative IRX-2 immunotherapy in early breast cancer. Treatment reported: preoperative locoregional IRX-2 cytokine immunotherapy. Here immunoSEQ multiplex PCR was the method, and the copy in TCRdb shows in-frame clones only, minus some. Here the sample spans 95,000 to 100,000 clones, roughly 90% being singletons. Sequencing used tumor tissue, obtained after IRX-2 immunotherapy. The receptors were gathered from a human donor with breast cancer.

The rearrangement links TRBV6-8 to TRBJ2-1, with D uncertain. The length of the CDR3 is 12 residues. The germline gives CDR1 MNHGY, CDR2 SAAAGT. The V gene lost 6 bases and the J gene lost 7 bases, with 10 bases spanning the gap. The CDR3 loop is CASSRERNEQFF. DNA for the CDR3: TGTGCCAGCAGCCGAGAGAGGAATGAGCAGTTCTTC.

The chain has TRBV28 and TRBJ1-1, with D tentatively TRBD1 (5 bases). Germline-derived CDR1 and CDR2 are MDHEN and SYDVKM. The CDR3 covers 15 residues. CDR3: CAIRDPRGEWSEAFF. CDR3 DNA: TGTGCGATCAGGGACCCACGGGGAGAGTGGAGTGAAGCTTTCTTT.

The rearrangement links TRBV5-1 to TRBJ2-5; 9 nucleotides agree with TRBD2. Germline V lookup: CDR1 SGHRS, CDR2 YFSETQ. The CDR3 runs to 16 residues. V was clipped by 0 bases and J by 1 base; unmatched bases: 4. CDR3 sequence: CASSLAPSGTQETQYF. As DNA, the CDR3 is TGCGCCAGCAGCTTGGCCCCTAGCGGGACCCAAGAGACCCAGTACTTC. Supplemented by reference TRBV5-1 and TRBJ2-5, the full variable domain reads KAGVTQTPRYLIKTRGQQVTLSCSPISGHRSVSWYQQTPGQGLQFLFEYFSETQRNKGNFPGRFSGRQFSNSRSEMNVSTLELGDSALYLCASSLAPSGTQETQYFGPGTRLLVL.

The chain is built from TRBV11-3 and TRBJ2-6, with D possibly being TRBD1 (5 bases). Germline CDR1 SGHNT, CDR2 YENEEA. The CDR3 covers 15 residues. Trimming removed 6 bases at V and 2 bases at J, with 11 bases between. The CDR3: CASRTQGAGANVLTF. CDR3 nucleotides: TGTGCCAGCAGGACCCAGGGCGCTGGGGCCAACGTCCTGACTTTC.

The chain has TRBV5-1 and TRBJ2-3; the match to TRBD2 covers 7 bases. CDR1 is SGHRS, CDR2 YFSETQ, per germline. V was pared by 2 bases and J by 1 base, with 7 bases of the junction left unmatched. CDR3 length equals 16 residues. CDR3 in DNA: TGCGCCAGCAGCTTTGACGGCGGGAGAGGCACAGATACGCAGTATTTT. Protein: CASSFDGGRGTDTQYF. Full variable domain (outside the CDR3, taken from reference TRBV5-1 and TRBJ2-3): KAGVTQTPRYLIKTRGQQVTLSCSPISGHRSVSWYQQTPGQGLQFLFEYFSETQRNKGNFPGRFSGRQFSNSRSEMNVSTLELGDSALYLCASSFDGGRGTDTQYFGPGTRLTVL.

J is TRBJ2-7 and V is TRBV27, with TRBD2 identical over 10 bases. Losses at the gene ends were 2 bases for V and 0 bases for J; bases not matched to a gene: 7. Germline values: CDR1 MNHEY, CDR2 SMNVEV (reference sequence). The CDR3 consists of 17 residues. This chain's CDR3 is CASSLAASGSHSYEQYF. The DNA for the CDR3 is TGTGCCAGCAGTTTAGCGGCTAGCGGGAGCCACTCCTACGAGCAGTACTTC.

V gene TRBV6-8 combines with J gene TRBJ1-3; no definite D call. This CDR3 has 16 residues. Trimming shortened V by 1 base and J by 0 bases, and 10 bases separated the two germline ends. CDR1 MNHGY and CDR2 SAAAGT come from the germline V gene. The CDR3 coding sequence is TGTGCCAGCAGTTACTGGGAGCCTAGCTCTGGAAACACCATATATTTT. Protein sequence: CASSYWEPSSGNTIYF.

The table lists this clone with a count of one. The CDR3 sequence: CASSTWTGNYEQYF. The DNA for the CDR3 is TGTGCCAGCAGTACCTGGACAGGGAACTACGAGCAGTACTTC. The chain has TRBV6-8 and TRBJ2-7, with 8 bases matching TRBD1. V shed 5 bases, J shed 3 bases, and the junction held 6 bases outside the gene matches. The length of the CDR3 is 14 residues. From germline, CDR1 is MNHGY and CDR2 SAAAGT.

V is TRBV25-1 and J is TRBJ2-2; no clear D. Germline loops: CDR1 MGHDK, CDR2 SYGVNS. Trimming pared 2 bases from V and 8 bases from J, leaving 12 bases between. The CDR3 runs to 14 residues. The CDR3 loop reads CASSERSHGGELFF. The CDR3 region has the DNA TGTGCCAGCAGTGAACGGTCCCATGGGGGGGAGCTGTTTTTT.

This clone was seen a few times. The chain combines TRBV7-7 with TRBJ2-3; D call uncertain. Per the germline V gene, CDR1 is SSHAT and CDR2 is FNYEAQ (reference sequence). The V end lost 4 bases, the J end lost 2 bases, and 16 bases lay between the germline ends. The CDR3 length is 16 residues. The CDR3 loop is CASSSLSVKLTDTQYF. The CDR3 bases are TGTGCCAGCAGCTCCCTCAGCGTAAAACTCACAGATACGCAGTATTTT.

V gene TRBV30 combines with J gene TRBJ1-2, with TRBD1 as a possible D gene (6 bases). The CDR3 totals 15 residues. The V end was cut by 5 bases, the J end by 4 bases, with 20 bases between. Germline V gene sequence: CDR1 GTSNPN, CDR2 SVGIG (reference sequence). The CDR3 DNA is TGTGCCTGGGACAGCCCAGGGGCCATAGGCTATGGCTACACCTTC. It codes for CAWDSPGAIGYGYTF.

V gene TRBV28 combines with J gene TRBJ2-7; D is tentatively TRBD1 or TRBD2 (5 bases each). V was pared by 3 bases and J by 3 bases, with 12 bases between. Per germline, CDR1 MDHEN and CDR2 SYDVKM. This CDR3 is 14 amino acids long. As DNA, the CDR3 is TGTGCCAGCAGTTTTATAGGGGACGGCTACGAGCAGTACTTC. This gives the protein CASSFIGDGYEQYF.

This chain joins TRBV7-8 and TRBJ1-2; D remains unclear. V lost 6 bases to trimming and J lost 8 bases, with 16 bases between them. The CDR3 contains 13 residues. Germline V gene data show CDR1 as SGHVS and CDR2 as FQNEAQ. The CDR3 sequence is CASRLVRDGGYTF. DNA for the CDR3: TGTGCCAGCAGACTTGTCCGCGACGGAGGCTACACCTTC.

The chain recombines TRBV11-3 with TRBJ2-7; TRBD2 matches at 11 bases. J gave up 5 bases and V 2 bases, and 14 bases lay outside the gene matches. This CDR3 region has 18 residues. CDR1 SGHNT and CDR2 YENEEA come from the germline V gene. This CDR3 reads CASSLTTTLAGGPHEQYF. CDR3 bases: TGTGCCAGCAGCTTAACCACCACCTTAGCGGGAGGGCCCCACGAGCAGTACTTC. Based on the CDR3 plus reference TRBV11-3 and TRBJ2-7, the full variable domain is EAGVVQSPRYKIIEKKQPVAFWCNPISGHNTLYWYLQNLGQGPELLIRYENEEAVDDSQLPKDRFSAERLKGVDSTLKIQPAELGDSAVYLCASSLTTTLAGGPHEQYFGPGTRLTVT.

The chain carries TRBV5-1 and TRBJ2-1; TRBD2 agrees at 7 bases. The germline V gene has CDR1 SGHRS and CDR2 YFSETQ. The CDR3 is 15 amino acids. With V trimmed by 0 bases and J by 8 bases, 8 bases remained unmatched. The DNA for the CDR3 is TGCGCCAGCAGCTTGGCCGCGGGAGTAAGCTATGAGCAGTTCTTC. Its translation: CASSLAAGVSYEQFF.

This chain uses TRBV11-3 with TRBJ1-4; D remains ambiguous. V gave up 4 bases and J gave up 0 bases, with 9 bases separating them. The CDR3 loop spans 15 amino acids. The germline gives CDR1 SGHNT, CDR2 YENEEA. The chain's CDR3 is CASSYSRATNEKLFF. DNA of the CDR3: TGTGCCAGCAGCTACTCGAGGGCAACTAATGAAAAACTGTTTTTT. The full variable domain, with the rest looked up from reference TRBV11-3 and TRBJ1-4, is EAGVVQSPRYKIIEKKQPVAFWCNPISGHNTLYWYLQNLGQGPELLIRYENEEAVDDSQLPKDRFSAERLKGVDSTLKIQPAELGDSAVYLCASSYSRATNEKLFFGSGTQLSVL.

The chain employs TRBV19 and TRBJ1-4; D ambiguous. The germline V gene has CDR1 LNHDA and CDR2 SQIVND (reference sequence). Trimming removed 3 bases from V and 3 bases from J, with 17 bases in between. This CDR3 contains 17 residues. The CDR3 DNA reads TGTGCCAGTAGTATCACGCGGCAGAAAGAGGCTAATGAAAAACTGTTTTTT. Amino acid sequence: CASSITRQKEANEKLFF.

The chain uses TRBV14 and TRBJ1-1; D unclear. Trimming shortened V by 0 bases and J by 1 base, and 18 bases separated the two germline ends. The CDR3 spans 18 residues. Germline CDR1 SGHDN, CDR2 FVKESK. The CDR3, as DNA: TGTGCCAGCAGCCAAGAAGTAGTGGTAGAAAGCACGAACACTGAAGCTTTCTTT. It is translated as CASSQEVVVESTNTEAFF.

This clone has just one count. J is TRBJ2-7 and V is TRBV28; possibly TRBD1 for D (6 bases). CDR1 and CDR2 from the germline V gene are MDHEN and SYDVKM. The CDR3 is 13 amino acids. Between the trimmed V and J ends, which lost 2 bases and 7 bases, there was a span of 12 bases. The CDR3, as DNA: TGTGCCAGCAGTTTAAGGGGGTCCAGGGAGCAGTACTTC. Translated, it gives CASSLRGSREQYF.

The V and J genes are TRBV11-3 and TRBJ1-1, with D perhaps matching TRBD1 (5 bases). The V gene lost 0 bases and the J gene lost 7 bases, with 15 bases spanning the gap. CDR1 is SGHNT, CDR2 YENEEA, per germline. CDR3 size: 15 residues. DNA of the CDR3: TGTGCCAGCAGCTTAGAAGGGTCGGGGGGTGGTGAAGCTTTCTTT. Its protein product is CASSLEGSGGGEAFF.

V and J are TRBV7-6 and TRBJ2-1, with D perhaps assigned TRBD1 or TRBD2 (5 bases each). This CDR3 contains 17 residues. V lost 5 bases and J lost 0, with 17 bases in between. The germline CDR1 and CDR2 sequences are SGHVS and FNYEAQ. The CDR3 DNA is TGTGCCAGCAGCCAAGATACGAGAGGGGACTCCTACAATGAGCAGTTCTTC. This translates into CASSQDTRGDSYNEQFF.